These 2 T cell receptor beta chains originate from one sample sequenced in a study of blood T cell repertoires in COVID-19. Here immunoSEQ multiplex PCR was the method, and the copy in TCRdb shows in-frame clones only, minus some. The sample contains some 95,000 clones, approximately 86% of which appear only once. Sequenced input: peripheral blood. The receptors shown here come from a man at least 80 years old with active or convalescent COVID-19.

The chain carries TRBV18 and TRBJ1-5; no clear D. With 2 bases removed from V and 4 bases from J, the gap between germline ends came to 15 bases. The CDR3 loop spans 16 amino acids. CDR1 is KGHSH, CDR2 LQKENI, per germline. The CDR3 coding sequence is TGTGCCAGCTCACCAGACCGAGCATCGGGAAATCAGCCCCAGCATTTT. This codes for CASSPDRASGNQPQHF.

V and J are TRBV10-3 and TRBJ1-1; 7 positions match TRBD1. CDR3 length equals 14 residues. Unmatched junction bases numbered 9, after V lost 6 bases and J lost 5 bases. Per germline, CDR1 ENHRY and CDR2 SYGVKD. The CDR3 reads CAISGDSKGTEAFF. CDR3 nucleotide sequence: TGTGCCATCAGCGGGGACAGCAAGGGTACTGAAGCTTTCTTT.